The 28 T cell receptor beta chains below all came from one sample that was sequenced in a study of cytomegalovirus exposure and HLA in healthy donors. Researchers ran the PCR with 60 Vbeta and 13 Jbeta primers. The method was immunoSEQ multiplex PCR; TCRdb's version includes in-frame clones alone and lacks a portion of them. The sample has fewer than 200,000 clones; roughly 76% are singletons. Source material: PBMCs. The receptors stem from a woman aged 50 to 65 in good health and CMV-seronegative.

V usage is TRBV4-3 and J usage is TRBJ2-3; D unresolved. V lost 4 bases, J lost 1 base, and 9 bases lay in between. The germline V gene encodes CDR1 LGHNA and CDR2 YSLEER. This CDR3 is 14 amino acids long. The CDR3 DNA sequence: TGCGCCAGCAGCCCCACAACCGGCACAGATACGCAGTATTTT. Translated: CASSPTTGTDTQYF.

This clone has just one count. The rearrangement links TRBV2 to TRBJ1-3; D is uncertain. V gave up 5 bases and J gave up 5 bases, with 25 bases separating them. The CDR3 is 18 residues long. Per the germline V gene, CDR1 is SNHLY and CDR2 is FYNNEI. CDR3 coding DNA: TGTGCCAGCAGTCTCCGCGGGTCGCCGCACTCTGGTAGAAACACCATATATTTT. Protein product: CASSLRGSPHSGRNTIYF.

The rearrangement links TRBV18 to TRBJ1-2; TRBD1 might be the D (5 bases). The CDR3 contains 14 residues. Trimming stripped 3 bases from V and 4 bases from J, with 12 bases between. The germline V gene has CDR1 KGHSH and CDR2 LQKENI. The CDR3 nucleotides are TGTGCCAGCTCACCGGAAGGGGAATCCTATGGCTACACCTTC. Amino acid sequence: CASSPEGESYGYTF.

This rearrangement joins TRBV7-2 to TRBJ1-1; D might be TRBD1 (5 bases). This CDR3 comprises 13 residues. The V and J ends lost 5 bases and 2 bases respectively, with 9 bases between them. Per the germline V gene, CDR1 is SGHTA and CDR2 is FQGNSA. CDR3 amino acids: CASSLDSNTEAFF. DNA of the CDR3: TGTGCCAGCAGCCTAGACAGTAACACTGAAGCTTTCTTT.

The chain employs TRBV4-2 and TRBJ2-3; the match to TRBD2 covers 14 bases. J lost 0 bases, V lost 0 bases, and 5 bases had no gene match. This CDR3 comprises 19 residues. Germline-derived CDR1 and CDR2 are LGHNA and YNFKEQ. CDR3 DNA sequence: TGTGCCAGCAGCCAAGAATGGGGGACTAGCGGGAGTAGCACAGATACGCAGTATTTT. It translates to CASSQEWGTSGSSTDTQYF.

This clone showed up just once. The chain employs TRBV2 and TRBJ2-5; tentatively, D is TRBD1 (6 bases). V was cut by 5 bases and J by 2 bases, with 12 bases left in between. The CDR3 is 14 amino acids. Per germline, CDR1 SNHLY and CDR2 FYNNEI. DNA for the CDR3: TGTGCCAGCAGTACTCGGACAGAACAAGAGACCCAGTACTTC. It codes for CASSTRTEQETQYF.

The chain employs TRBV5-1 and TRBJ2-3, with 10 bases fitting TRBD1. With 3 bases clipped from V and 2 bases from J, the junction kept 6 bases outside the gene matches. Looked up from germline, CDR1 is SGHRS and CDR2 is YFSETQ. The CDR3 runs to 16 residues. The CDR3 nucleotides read TGCGCCAGCAGCTATGGGACAGGGGTTCACACAGATACGCAGTATTTT. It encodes CASSYGTGVHTDTQYF.

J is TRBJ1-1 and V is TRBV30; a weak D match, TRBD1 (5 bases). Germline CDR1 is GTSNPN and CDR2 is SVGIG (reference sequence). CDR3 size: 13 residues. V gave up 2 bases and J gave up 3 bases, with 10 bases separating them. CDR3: CAWSSSGDTEAFF. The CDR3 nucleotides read TGTGCCTGGAGTTCCTCGGGGGACACTGAAGCTTTCTTT. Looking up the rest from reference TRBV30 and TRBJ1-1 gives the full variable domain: SQTIHQWPATLVQPVGSPLSLECTVEGTSNPNLYWYRQAAGRGLQLLFYSVGIGQISSEVPQNLSASRPQDRQFILSSKKLLLSDSGFYLCAWSSSGDTEAFFGQGTRLTVV.

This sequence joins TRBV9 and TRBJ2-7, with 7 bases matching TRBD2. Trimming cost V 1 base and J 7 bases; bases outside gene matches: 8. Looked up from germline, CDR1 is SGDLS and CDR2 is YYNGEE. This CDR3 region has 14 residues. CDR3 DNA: TGTGCCAGCAGCGTAAGCGGGACGGAGTGGGAGCAGTACTTC. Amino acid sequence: CASSVSGTEWEQYF.

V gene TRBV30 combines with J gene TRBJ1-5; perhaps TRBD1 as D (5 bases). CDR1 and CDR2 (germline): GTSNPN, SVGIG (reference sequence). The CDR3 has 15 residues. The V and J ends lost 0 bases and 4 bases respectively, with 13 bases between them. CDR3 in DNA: TGTGCCTGGAGTGTACAAGGGGATCGGAATCAGCCCCAGCATTTT. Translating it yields CAWSVQGDRNQPQHF.

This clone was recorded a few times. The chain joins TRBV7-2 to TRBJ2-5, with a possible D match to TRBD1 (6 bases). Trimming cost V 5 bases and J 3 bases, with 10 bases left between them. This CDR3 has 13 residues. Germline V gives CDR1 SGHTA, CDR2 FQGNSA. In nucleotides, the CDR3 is TGTGCCAGCAGCCTTCGACAGGAAGAGACCCAGTACTTC. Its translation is CASSLRQEETQYF.

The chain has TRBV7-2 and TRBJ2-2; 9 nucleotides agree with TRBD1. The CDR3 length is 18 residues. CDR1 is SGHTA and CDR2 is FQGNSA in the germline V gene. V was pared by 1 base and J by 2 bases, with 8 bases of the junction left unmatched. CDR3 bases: TGTGCCAGCAGCTTAGATGTTTGGGACAGGGTTAACACCGGGGAGCTGTTTTTT. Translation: CASSLDVWDRVNTGELFF.

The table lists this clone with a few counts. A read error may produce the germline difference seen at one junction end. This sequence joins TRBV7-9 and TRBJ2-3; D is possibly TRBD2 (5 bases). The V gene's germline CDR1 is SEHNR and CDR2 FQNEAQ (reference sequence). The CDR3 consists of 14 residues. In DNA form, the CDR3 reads TGTGCCAGCGGCTTAGATGGTAGCGAGGATACGCAGTATTTT. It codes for CASGLDGSEDTQYF.

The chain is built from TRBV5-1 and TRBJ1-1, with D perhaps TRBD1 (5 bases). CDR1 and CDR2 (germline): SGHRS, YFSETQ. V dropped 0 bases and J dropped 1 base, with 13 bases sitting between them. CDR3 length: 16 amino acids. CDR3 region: CASSLARDRKNTEAFF. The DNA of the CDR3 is TGCGCCAGCAGCTTGGCCCGTGACAGAAAGAACACTGAAGCTTTCTTT. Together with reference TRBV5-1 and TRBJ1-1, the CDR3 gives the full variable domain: KAGVTQTPRYLIKTRGQQVTLSCSPISGHRSVSWYQQTPGQGLQFLFEYFSETQRNKGNFPGRFSGRQFSNSRSEMNVSTLELGDSALYLCASSLARDRKNTEAFFGQGTRLTVV.

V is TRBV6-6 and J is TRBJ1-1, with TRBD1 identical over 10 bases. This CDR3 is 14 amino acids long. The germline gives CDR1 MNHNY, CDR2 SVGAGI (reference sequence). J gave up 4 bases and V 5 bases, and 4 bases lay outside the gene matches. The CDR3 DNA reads TGTGCCAGCAGTCGACAGGGGGCGACCACTGAAGCTTTCTTT. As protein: CASSRQGATTEAFF.

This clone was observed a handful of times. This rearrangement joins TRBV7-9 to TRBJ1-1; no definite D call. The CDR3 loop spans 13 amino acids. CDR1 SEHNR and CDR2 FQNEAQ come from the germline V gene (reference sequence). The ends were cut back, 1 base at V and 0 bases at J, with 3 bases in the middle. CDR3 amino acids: CASSLDMNTEAFF. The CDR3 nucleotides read TGTGCCAGCAGCTTAGACATGAACACTGAAGCTTTCTTT. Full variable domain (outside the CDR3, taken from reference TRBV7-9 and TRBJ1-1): DTGVSQNPRHKITKRGQNVTFRCDPISEHNRLYWYRQTLGQGPEFLTYFQNEAQLEKSRLLSDRFSAERPKGSFSTLEIQRTEQGDSAMYLCASSLDMNTEAFFGQGTRLTVV.

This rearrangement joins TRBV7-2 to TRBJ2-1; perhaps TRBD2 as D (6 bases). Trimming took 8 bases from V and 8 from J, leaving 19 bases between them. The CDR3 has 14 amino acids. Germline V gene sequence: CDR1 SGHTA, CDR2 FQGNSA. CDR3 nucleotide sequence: TGTGCCAGCGCCCTCACTGGGGGGACTTATGAGCAGTTCTTC. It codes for CASALTGGTYEQFF.

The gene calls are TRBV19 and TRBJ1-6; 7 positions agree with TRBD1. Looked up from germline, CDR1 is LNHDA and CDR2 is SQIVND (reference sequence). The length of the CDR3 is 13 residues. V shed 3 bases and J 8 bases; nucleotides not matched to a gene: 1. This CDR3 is CASSIRGDSPLHF. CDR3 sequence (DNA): TGTGCCAGTAGTATCAGGGGGGATTCACCCCTCCACTTT.

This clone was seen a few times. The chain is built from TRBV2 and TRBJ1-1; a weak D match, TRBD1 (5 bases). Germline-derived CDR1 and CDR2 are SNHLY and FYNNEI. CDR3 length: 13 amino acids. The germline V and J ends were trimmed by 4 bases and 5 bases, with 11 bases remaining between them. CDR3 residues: CASSGDGGTEAFF. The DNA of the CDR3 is TGTGCCAGCAGTGGAGACGGGGGGACTGAAGCTTTCTTT. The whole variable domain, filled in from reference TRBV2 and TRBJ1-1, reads EPEVTQTPSHQVTQMGQEVILRCVPISNHLYFYWYRQILGQKVEFLVSFYNNEISEKSEIFDDQFSVERPDGSNFTLKIRSTKLEDSAMYFCASSGDGGTEAFFGQGTRLTVV.

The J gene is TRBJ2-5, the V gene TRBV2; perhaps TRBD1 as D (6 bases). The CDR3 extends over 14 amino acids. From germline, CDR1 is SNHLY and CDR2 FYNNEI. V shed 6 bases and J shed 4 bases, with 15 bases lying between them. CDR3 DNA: TGTGCCAGCAGGCCGGGGAGAGGGGGAGAGACCCAGTACTTC. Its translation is CASRPGRGGETQYF.

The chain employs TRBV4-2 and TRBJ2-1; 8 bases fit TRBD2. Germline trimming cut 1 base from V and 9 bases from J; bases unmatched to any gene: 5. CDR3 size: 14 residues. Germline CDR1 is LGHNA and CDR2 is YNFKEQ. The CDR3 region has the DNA TGTGCCAGCAGCCAAGGACTAGCGAGGGGTGAGCAGTTCTTC. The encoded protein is CASSQGLARGEQFF.

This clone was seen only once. Here the CDR3 DNA reads TGTGCCAGCAGCCTTCTCATGAGAGGGAAGGACACTGAAGCTTTCTTT. Its protein product is CASSLLMRGKDTEAFF. The chain has TRBV11-2 and TRBJ1-1; D is unresolved. Trimming cost V 5 bases and J 3 bases, with 19 bases left between them. Germline loops: CDR1 SGHAT, CDR2 FQNNGV. This CDR3 comprises 16 residues.

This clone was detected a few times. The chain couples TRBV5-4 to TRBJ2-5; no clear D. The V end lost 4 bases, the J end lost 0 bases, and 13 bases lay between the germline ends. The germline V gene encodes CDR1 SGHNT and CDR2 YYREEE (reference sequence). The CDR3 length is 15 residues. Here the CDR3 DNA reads TGTGCCAGCAGCCGGATCGTCGGGTACCAAGAGACCCAGTACTTC. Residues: CASSRIVGYQETQYF.

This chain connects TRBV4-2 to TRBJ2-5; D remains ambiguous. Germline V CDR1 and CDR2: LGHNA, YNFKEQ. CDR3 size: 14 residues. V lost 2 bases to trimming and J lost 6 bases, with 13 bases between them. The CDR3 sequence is CASSQKTETQTQYF. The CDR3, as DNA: TGTGCCAGCAGCCAAAAGACTGAGACGCAGACCCAGTACTTC.

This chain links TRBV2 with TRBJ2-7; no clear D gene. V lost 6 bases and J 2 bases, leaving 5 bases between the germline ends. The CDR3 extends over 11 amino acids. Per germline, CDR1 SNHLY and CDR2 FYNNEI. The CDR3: CASSRTYEQYF. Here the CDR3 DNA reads TGTGCCAGCAGCAGAACCTACGAGCAGTACTTC.

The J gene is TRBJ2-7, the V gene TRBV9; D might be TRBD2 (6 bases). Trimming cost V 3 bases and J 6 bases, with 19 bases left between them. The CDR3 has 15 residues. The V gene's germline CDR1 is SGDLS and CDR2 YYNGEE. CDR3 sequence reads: CASSAGVGPLGEQYF. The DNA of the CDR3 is TGTGCCAGCAGCGCGGGAGTAGGCCCCCTGGGCGAGCAGTACTTC.

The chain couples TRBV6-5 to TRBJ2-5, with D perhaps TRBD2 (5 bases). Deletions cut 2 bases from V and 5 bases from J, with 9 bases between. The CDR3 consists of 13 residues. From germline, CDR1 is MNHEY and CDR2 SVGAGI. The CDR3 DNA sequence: TGTGCCAGCAGTTACGGAGGAAGGGAGACCCAGTACTTC. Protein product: CASSYGGRETQYF.

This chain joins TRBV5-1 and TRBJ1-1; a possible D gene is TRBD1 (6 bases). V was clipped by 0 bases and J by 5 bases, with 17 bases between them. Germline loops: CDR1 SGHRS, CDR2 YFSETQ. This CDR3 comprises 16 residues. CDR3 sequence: CASSLDRAAGGTEAFF. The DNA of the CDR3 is TGCGCCAGCAGCTTGGACAGGGCCGCGGGAGGGACTGAAGCTTTCTTT.